The clone carrying this T cell receptor (beta chain) was seen a single time. At one boundary the junction diverges from the germline segment, which might be a read error. A TCRbeta library incorporating unique molecular identifiers was prepared. TCRdb re-called the PCR reads through MiXCR, storing one row per CDR3 protein. In the table there are 250,000 to 350,000 distinct CDR3 sequences, 20% to 30% of which are singletons. This entry belongs to a study of T-cell reconstitution after alpha-beta-depleted transplantation in children. The CDR3 has 18 residues. The germline gives CDR1 SNHLY, CDR2 FYNNEI. V and J are TRBV2 and TRBJ2-1, with 8 bases aligning to TRBD2. The sample was PBMCs, mostly from graft donor cells, taken 180 days after TCRalphabeta/CD19-depleted stem cell transplant. This sequence originates from a male patient under 18 who had a stem cell transplant for acute lymphoblastic leukemia, so the T cells may come from the graft donor. This chain's CDR3 is CTSRPSGRTWSSYNEQFF. CDR3 in DNA: TGTACCAGCAGGCCTAGCGGGCGAACGTGGAGCTCCTACAATGAGCAGTTCTTC.